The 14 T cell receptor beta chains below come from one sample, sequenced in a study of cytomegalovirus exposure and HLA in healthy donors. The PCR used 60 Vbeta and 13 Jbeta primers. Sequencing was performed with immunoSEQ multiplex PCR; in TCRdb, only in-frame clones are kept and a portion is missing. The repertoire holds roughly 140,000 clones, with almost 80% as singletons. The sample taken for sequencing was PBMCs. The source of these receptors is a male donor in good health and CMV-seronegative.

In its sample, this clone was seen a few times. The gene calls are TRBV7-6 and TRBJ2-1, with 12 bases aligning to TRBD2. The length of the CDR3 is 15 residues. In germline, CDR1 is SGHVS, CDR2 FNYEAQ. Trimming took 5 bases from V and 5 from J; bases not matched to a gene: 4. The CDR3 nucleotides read TGTGCCAGCAGCCTCGGACTAGCGGGGAACAATGAGCAGTTCTTC. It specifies CASSLGLAGNNEQFF.

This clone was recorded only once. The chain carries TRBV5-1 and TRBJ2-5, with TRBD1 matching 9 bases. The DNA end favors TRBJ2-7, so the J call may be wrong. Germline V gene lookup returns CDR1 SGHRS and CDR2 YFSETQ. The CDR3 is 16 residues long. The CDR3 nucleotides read TGCGCCAGCAAAAGGGAGGTCCGGACAGGGGTCTACGAGCAGTACTTC. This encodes CASKREVRTGVYEQYF.

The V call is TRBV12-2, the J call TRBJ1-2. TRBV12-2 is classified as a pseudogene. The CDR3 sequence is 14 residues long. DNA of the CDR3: TGTGCAAGTCGCCAAGGACTTGGCGGCTATGGCTACACCTTC. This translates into CASRQGLGGYGYTF.

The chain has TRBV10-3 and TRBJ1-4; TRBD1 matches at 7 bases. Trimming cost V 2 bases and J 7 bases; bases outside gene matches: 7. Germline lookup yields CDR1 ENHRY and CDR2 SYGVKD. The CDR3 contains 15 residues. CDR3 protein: CAISEPTGVGEKLFF. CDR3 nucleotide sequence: TGTGCCATCAGTGAGCCAACAGGGGTCGGTGAAAAACTGTTTTTT.

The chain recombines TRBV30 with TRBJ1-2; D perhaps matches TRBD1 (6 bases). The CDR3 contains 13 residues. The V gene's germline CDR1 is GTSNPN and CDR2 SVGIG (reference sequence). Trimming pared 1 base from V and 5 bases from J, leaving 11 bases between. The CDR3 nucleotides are TGTGCCTGGAGTGAGACAGGAGCTTATGGCTACACCTTC. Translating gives CAWSETGAYGYTF.

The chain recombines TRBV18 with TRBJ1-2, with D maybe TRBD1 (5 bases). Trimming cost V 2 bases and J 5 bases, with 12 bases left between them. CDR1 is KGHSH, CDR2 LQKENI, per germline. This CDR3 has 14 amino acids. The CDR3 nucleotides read TGTGCCAGCTCACCAGGGAGGGACTTGTATGGCTACACCTTC. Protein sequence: CASSPGRDLYGYTF. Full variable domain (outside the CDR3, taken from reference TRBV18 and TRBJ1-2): NAGVMQNPRHLVRRRGQEARLRCSPMKGHSHVYWYRQLPEEGLKFMVYLQKENIIDESGMPKERFSAEFPKEGPSILRIQQVVRGDSAAYFCASSPGRDLYGYTFGSGTRLTVV.

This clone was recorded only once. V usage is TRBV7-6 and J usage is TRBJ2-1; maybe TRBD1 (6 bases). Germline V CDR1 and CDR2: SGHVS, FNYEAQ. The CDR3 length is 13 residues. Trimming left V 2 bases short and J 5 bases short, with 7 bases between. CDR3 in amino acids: CASSLRQDNEQFF. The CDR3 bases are TGTGCCAGCAGCTTACGACAGGACAATGAGCAGTTCTTC.

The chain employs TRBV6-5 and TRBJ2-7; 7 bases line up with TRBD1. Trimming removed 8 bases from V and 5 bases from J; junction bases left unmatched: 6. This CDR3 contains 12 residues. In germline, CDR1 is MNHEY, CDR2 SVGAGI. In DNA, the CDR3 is TGTGCCAGCGCTCAGGGGGACCACGAGCAGTACTTC. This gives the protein CASAQGDHEQYF.

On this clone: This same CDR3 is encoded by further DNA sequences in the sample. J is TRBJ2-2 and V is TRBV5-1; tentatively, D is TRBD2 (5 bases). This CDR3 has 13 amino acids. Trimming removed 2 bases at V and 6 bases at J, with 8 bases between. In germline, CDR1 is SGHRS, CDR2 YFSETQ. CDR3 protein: CASSLLVAGELFF. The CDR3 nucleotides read TGCGCCAGCAGCTTACTAGTGGCCGGGGAGCTGTTTTTT.

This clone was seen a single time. DNA of the CDR3: TGTGCCAGCAGCGATCCCGGCGGGACAGAACCAATGGAGCCCCAGTACTTC. Its protein product is CASSDPGGTEPMEPQYF. The J gene is TRBJ2-5, the V gene TRBV2; the D gene is possibly TRBD1 (7 bases). The CDR3 sequence is 17 residues long. Germline CDR1 SNHLY, CDR2 FYNNEI. Trimming pared 6 bases from V and 9 bases from J, leaving 29 bases between.

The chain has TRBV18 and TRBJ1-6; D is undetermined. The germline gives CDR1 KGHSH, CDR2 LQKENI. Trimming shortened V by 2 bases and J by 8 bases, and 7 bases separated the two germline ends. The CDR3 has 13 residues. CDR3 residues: CASSPEFDSPLHF. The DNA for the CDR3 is TGTGCCAGCTCACCAGAGTTCGATTCACCCCTCCACTTT.

CDR3 loop: CASSPTGGAPPQHF. In DNA, the CDR3 is TGTGCCAGCAGTCCCACGGGTGGGGCTCCCCCCCAGCATTTT. The chain carries TRBV9 and TRBJ1-5; D is perhaps TRBD1 (5 bases). This CDR3 is 14 amino acids long. CDR1 and CDR2 (germline): SGDLS, YYNGEE. V lost 5 bases to trimming and J lost 10 bases, with 19 bases between them.

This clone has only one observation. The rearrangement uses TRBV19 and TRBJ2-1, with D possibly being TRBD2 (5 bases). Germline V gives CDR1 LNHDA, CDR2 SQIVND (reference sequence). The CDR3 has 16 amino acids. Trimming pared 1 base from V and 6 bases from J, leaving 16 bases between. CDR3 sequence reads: CASSIGSAGSGNEQFF. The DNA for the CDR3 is TGTGCCAGTAGTATAGGTTCGGCGGGTAGTGGCAATGAGCAGTTCTTC.

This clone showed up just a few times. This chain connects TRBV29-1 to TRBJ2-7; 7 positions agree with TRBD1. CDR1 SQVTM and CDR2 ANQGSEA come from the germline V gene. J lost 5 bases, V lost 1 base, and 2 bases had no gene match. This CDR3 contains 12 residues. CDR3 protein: CSVEVQGDEQYF. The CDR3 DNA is TGCAGCGTTGAAGTTCAGGGGGACGAGCAGTACTTC.